The sequence of this T cell receptor (beta chain) was determined in a study of blood T cells in healthy people across ages. Study-wide background: About one barcoded beta molecule per two T cells was the capture yield of template switching. Findings and limits, study-wide: Naive and antigen-experienced cells could not be conclusively compared, given unsorted PBMCs. Measured against age, TCR beta diversity per million T cells decreased in a roughly linear manner.

V lost 3 bases and J lost 7, with 15 bases in between. CDR3 size: 15 residues. The use of a sample-barcoded 5' primer and a J-beta primer mix characterized a second PCR of roughly 7 to 12 cycles. A tag from a template-switch adaptor with 12 random nucleotides marked each cDNA molecule. Via MiXCR, TCRdb re-called the 5' RACE reads, giving one row per CDR3 protein. The sample lists 1.5 million to 2 million distinct CDR3 sequences; 25% to 30% were seen once. This clonotype was seen only a few times. Antigen specificity is unknown. The genes are TRBV12-3 or TRBV12-4 and TRBJ2-2, with no clear D. What was sequenced was blood. This clonotype originated in a woman in her twenties or thirties in good health. The CDR3 spells CASSFGPRLDGELFF. The CDR3 DNA reads as TGTGCCAGCAGTTTTGGCCCCAGGCTGGACGGGGAGCTGTTTTTT.